The source of this TCR beta chain is a study of blood T cell repertoires in COVID-19. Study-level background: Donors in the United States, Italy and Spain gave samples during acute or convalescent COVID-19.

Trimming at V came to 2 bases and at J to 1 base, leaving 8 bases not matched to a gene. This CDR3 is built from 17 residues. Germline CDR1 and CDR2: MDHEN and SYDVKM. TCRdb keeps only in-frame clones here, not all; method: immunoSEQ multiplex PCR. The profile covers 350,000 or so clones, with approximately 84% appearing a single time and under 1.3% taken by the ten largest. The sequence was collected from a woman aged 30 to 39 who had recovered from COVID-19. The sample comprised PBMCs or T cells enriched from blood (not recorded which). This chain links TRBV28 with TRBJ2-7, with 10 positions matching TRBD2. CDR3 DNA sequence: TGTGCCAGCAGTTTAGGTCTAGCGGGGGCCCGATCCTACGAGCAGTACTTC. Residues: CASSLGLAGARSYEQYF.